Sequencing of this T cell receptor beta chain was carried out in a study of T cell responses to AZD1222 COVID-19 vaccine. Study background: Second-dose recipients at about 4 or about 12 weeks were treated as one pooled group. Whole-study results and caveats: Seropositivity was recorded at baseline in only 5 or 6 AZD1222 recipients. Nearly half of spike-specific TCRs reportedly go after variant regions that carry no mutations.

Clones were sequenced by immunoSEQ multiplex PCR, and TCRdb holds only the in-frame ones, with some missing. The sample lists more than 100,000 clones; 80% to 90% were seen once. The germline V and J ends were trimmed by 7 bases and 4 bases, with 20 bases remaining between them. This CDR3 has 15 residues. Germline CDR1 reads SGHVS; CDR2 reads FQNEAQ. In the case of this clone: The antigen is undetermined.

Sequenced here: peripheral blood, sampled on day 0 of AZD1222 vaccination. V and J are TRBV7-8 and TRBJ2-7; D might be TRBD1 or TRBD2, each matching 5 bases. The sequence was collected from an adult in good health. The DNA for the CDR3 is TGTGCCAGCATCCTCACCGGGACCCACGGTTACGAGCAGTACTTC. Protein: CASILTGTHGYEQYF. The whole variable domain, remainder taken from reference TRBV7-8 and TRBJ2-7, is GAGVSQSPRYKVAKRGQDVALRCDPISGHVSLFWYQQALGQGPEFLTYFQNEAQLDKSGLPSDRFFAERPEGSVSTLKIQRTQQEDSAVYLCASILTGTHGYEQYFGPGTRLTVT.